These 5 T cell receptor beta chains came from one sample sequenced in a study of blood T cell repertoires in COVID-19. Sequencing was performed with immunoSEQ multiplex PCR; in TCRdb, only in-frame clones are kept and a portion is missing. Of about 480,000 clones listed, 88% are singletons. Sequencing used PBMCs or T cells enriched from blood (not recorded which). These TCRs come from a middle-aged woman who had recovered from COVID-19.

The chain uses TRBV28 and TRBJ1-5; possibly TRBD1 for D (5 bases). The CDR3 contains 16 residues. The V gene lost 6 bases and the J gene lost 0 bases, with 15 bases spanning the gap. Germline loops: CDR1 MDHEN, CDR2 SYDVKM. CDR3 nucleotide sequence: TGTGCCAGCAGCTCCACGGGGGTCCATAGCAATCAGCCCCAGCATTTT. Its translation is CASSSTGVHSNQPQHF.

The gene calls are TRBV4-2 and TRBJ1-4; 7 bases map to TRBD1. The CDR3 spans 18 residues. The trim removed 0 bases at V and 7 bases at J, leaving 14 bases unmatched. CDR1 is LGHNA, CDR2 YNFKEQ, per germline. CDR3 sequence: CASSQDSVLGGAGEKLFF. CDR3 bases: TGTGCCAGCAGCCAAGATTCTGTCTTAGGGGGCGCGGGTGAAAAACTGTTTTTT.

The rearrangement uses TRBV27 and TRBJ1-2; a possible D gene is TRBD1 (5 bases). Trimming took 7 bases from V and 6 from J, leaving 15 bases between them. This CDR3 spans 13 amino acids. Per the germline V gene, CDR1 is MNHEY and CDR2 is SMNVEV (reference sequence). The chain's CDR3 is CASTQWGPDGYTF. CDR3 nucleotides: TGTGCCAGCACACAGTGGGGCCCCGATGGCTACACCTTC.

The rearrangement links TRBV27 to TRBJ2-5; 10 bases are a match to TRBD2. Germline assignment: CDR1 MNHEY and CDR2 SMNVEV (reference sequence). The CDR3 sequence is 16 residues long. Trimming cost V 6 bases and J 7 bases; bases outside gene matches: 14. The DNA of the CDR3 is TGTGCCAGCAGCACTAGCGGGACTCTGAGCAGGGCGACCCAGTACTTC. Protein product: CASSTSGTLSRATQYF.

CDR3 DNA sequence: TGTGCCAGTAGTCCCTCGGGGCGCGGGAATAACAATGAGCAGTTCTTC. Translating it yields CASSPSGRGNNNEQFF. The genes are TRBV19 and TRBJ2-1, with D tentatively TRBD2 (6 bases). The CDR3 has 16 residues. The ends were cut back, 5 bases at V and 5 bases at J, with 19 bases in the middle. The germline CDR1 and CDR2 sequences are LNHDA and SQIVND (reference sequence).